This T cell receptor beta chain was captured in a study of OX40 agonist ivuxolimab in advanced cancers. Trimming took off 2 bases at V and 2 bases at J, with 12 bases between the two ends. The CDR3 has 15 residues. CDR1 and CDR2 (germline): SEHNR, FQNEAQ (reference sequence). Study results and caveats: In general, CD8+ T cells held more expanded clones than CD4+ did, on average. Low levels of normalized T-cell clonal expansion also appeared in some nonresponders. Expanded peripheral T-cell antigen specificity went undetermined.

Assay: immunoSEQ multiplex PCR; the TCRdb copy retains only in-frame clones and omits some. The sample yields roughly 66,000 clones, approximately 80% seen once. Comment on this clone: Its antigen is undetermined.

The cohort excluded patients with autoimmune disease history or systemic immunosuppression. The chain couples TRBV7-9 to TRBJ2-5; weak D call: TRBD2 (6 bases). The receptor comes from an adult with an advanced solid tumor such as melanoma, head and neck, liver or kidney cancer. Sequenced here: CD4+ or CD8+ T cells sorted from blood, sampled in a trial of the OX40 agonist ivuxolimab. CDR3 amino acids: CASSLMAGPQETQYF. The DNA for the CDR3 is TGTGCCAGCAGCTTAATGGCGGGGCCGCAAGAGACCCAGTACTTC.